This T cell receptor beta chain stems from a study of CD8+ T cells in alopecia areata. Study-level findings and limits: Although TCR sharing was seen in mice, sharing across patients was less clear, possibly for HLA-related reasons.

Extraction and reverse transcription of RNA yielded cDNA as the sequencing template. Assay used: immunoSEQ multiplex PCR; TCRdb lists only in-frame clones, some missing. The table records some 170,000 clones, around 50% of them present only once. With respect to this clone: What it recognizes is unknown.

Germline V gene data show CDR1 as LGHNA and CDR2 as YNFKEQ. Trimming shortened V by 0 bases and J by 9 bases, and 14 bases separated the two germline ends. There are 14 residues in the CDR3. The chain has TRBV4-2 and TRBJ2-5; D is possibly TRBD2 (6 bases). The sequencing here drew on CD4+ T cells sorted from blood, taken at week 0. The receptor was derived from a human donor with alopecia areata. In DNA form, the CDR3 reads TGTGCCAGCAGCCAAGACAGGGTTGGGGAGGCCCAGTACTTC. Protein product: CASSQDRVGEAQYF.